The 15 T cell receptor beta chains presented below share a single source sample, sequenced in a study of T-cell reconstitution after alpha-beta-depleted transplantation in children. Preparing the TCRbeta library involved the use of unique molecular identifiers. One entry per CDR3 protein results from TCRdb running MiXCR on the PCR reads. The sample has about 160,000 distinct CDR3 sequences, around 10% seen once. The input for sequencing was PBMCs, taken before TCRalphabeta/CD19-depleted stem cell transplant. These receptor sequences come from a boy aged 2-9 years with acute myeloid leukemia, due to receive a stem cell transplant.

There are many counts of this clonotype. The chain carries TRBV12-3 or TRBV12-4 and TRBJ2-1, with D perhaps TRBD1 (5 bases). V lost 6 bases and J lost 1, with 19 bases in between. The CDR3 extends over 17 amino acids. The CDR3: CASSPGERQNSYNEQFF. The CDR3 DNA follows: TGTGCCAGCAGCCCGGGCGAACGACAGAATTCCTACAATGAGCAGTTCTTC.

This clonotype has a count of ten or more. This sequence joins TRBV14 and TRBJ2-1, with 10 bases fitting TRBD2. This CDR3 is built from 20 residues. V lost 0 bases and J lost 2; bases outside the gene matches: 13. Germline-derived CDR1 and CDR2 are SGHDN and FVKESK. The DNA of the CDR3 is TGTGCCAGCAGCCAAGAGCCAGCGGGAGGGCTCGGAGTGCCCTACAATGAGCAGTTCTTC. Residues: CASSQEPAGGLGVPYNEQFF. The variable domain in full, with the rest retrieved from reference TRBV14 and TRBJ2-1, is EAGVTQFPSHSVIEKGQTVTLRCDPISGHDNLYWYRRVMGKEIKFLLHFVKESKQDESGMPNNRFLAERTGGTYSTLKVQPAELEDSGVYFCASSQEPAGGLGVPYNEQFFGPGTRLTVL.

This clonotype was observed at least ten times. The J gene is TRBJ2-6, the V gene TRBV5-1; D remains unclear. Looked up from germline, CDR1 is SGHRS and CDR2 is YFSETQ. Trimming left V 3 bases short and J 3 bases short, with 7 bases between. The CDR3 has 14 amino acids. The CDR3 DNA reads TGCGCCAGCAGCTCTAGGGTTGGGGCCAACGTCCTGACTTTC. As protein: CASSSRVGANVLTF. Full variable domain (remainder filled in from reference TRBV5-1 and TRBJ2-6): KAGVTQTPRYLIKTRGQQVTLSCSPISGHRSVSWYQQTPGQGLQFLFEYFSETQRNKGNFPGRFSGRQFSNSRSEMNVSTLELGDSALYLCASSSRVGANVLTFGAGSRLTVL.

This clonotype was observed many times. This chain uses TRBV6-5 with TRBJ1-1; D is unclear. Germline CDR1 and CDR2: MNHEY and SVGAGI. The CDR3 runs 12 residues. V lost 2 bases and J 1 base, leaving 2 bases between the germline ends. The CDR3 reads CASSYRNTEAFF. In DNA, the CDR3 is TGTGCCAGCAGTTACAGGAACACTGAAGCTTTCTTT.

Ten or more counts support this clonotype. The chain recombines TRBV12-3 or TRBV12-4 with TRBJ1-1; D unclear. The CDR3 runs to 16 residues. With 5 bases removed from V and 0 bases from J, the gap between germline ends came to 16 bases. Written as DNA, the CDR3 is TGTGCCAGCAGTGACCTGGGAGGTAAAATGAACACTGAAGCTTTCTTT. Translated, it gives CASSDLGGKMNTEAFF.

This clonotype was recorded many times. The chain employs TRBV6-6 and TRBJ2-5; a possible D gene is TRBD1 (5 bases). The CDR3 consists of 11 residues. Germline loops: CDR1 MNHNY, CDR2 SVGAGI (reference sequence). CDR3 DNA sequence: TGTGCATCAGGGCTAGGGGAGACCCAGTACTTC. The encoded protein is CASGLGETQYF.

The sample holds many counts of this clonotype. The rearrangement links TRBV12-3 or TRBV12-4 to TRBJ2-5; 7 positions agree with TRBD1. The CDR3 is 14 residues long. The ends lost 5 bases at V and 5 bases at J; junction bases unmatched: 8. CDR3: CASSAGTDRETQYF. CDR3 nucleotide sequence: TGTGCCAGCAGTGCCGGGACGGACAGGGAGACCCAGTACTTC.

This clonotype was seen at least ten times. V usage is TRBV20-1 and J usage is TRBJ1-1; 9 nucleotides agree with TRBD1. The germline V gene encodes CDR1 DFQATT and CDR2 SNEGSKA (reference sequence). The CDR3 has 11 amino acids. The CDR3 sequence: CCGPGTGRTFF. The CDR3 bases are TGCTGTGGACCGGGGACAGGGAGGACTTTCTTT.

In this sample, this clonotype turned up a few times. The V and J genes are TRBV7-9 and TRBJ2-7; no clear D gene. The CDR3 is 11 amino acids. With 5 bases removed from V and 3 bases from J, the gap between germline ends came to 5 bases. The germline gives CDR1 SEHNR, CDR2 FQNEAQ (reference sequence). CDR3 sequence: CASSGDYEQYF. For the CDR3, the DNA is TGTGCCAGCAGCGGCGACTACGAGCAGTACTTC.

The chain links TRBV7-3 to TRBJ2-1, with 8 bases matching TRBD1. The CDR3 contains 15 residues. From germline, CDR1 is SGHTA and CDR2 FQGTGA. V lost 5 bases and J lost 9; bases outside the gene matches: 12. DNA for the CDR3: TGTGCCAGCAGCCCCCGTCAGGGGGCTCGAGGTGAGCAGTTCTTC. Protein sequence: CASSPRQGARGEQFF.

A single count supports this clonotype. A read error may be the cause here, since a much bigger clone is one base away. The rearrangement uses TRBV3-1 and TRBJ1-1; D ambiguous. CDR3 length: 13 residues. CDR1 LGHDT and CDR2 YNNKEL come from the germline V gene (reference sequence). V gave up 7 bases and J gave up 4 bases, with 13 bases separating them. The CDR3 here is CASNHNEGTEAFF. The CDR3 bases are TGTGCCAGCAACCATAATGAGGGCACTGAAGCTTTCTTT.

This clonotype was counted ten times or more. The chain is built from TRBV29-1 and TRBJ1-1; TRBD1 is a possible D gene (6 bases). Looked up from germline, CDR1 is SQVTM and CDR2 is ANQGSEA. V lost 6 bases and J lost 0, with 17 bases in between. The CDR3 length is 15 residues. Here the CDR3 reads CSVSTLGGMNTEAFF. The CDR3 region has the DNA TGCAGCGTCTCTACCTTAGGGGGAATGAACACTGAAGCTTTCTTT. Combining the CDR3 with reference TRBV29-1 and TRBJ1-1 gives the whole variable domain SAVISQKPSRDICQRGTSLTIQCQVDSQVTMMFWYRQQPGQSLTLIATANQGSEATYESGFVIDKFPISRPNLTFSTLTVSNMSPEDSSIYLCSVSTLGGMNTEAFFGQGTRLTVV.

In this sample, this clonotype turned up many times. This chain uses TRBV5-1 with TRBJ2-1; D gene uncertain. The CDR3 runs to 17 residues. Germline V CDR1 and CDR2: SGHRS, YFSETQ. V was shortened by 4 bases and J by 1 base, with 18 bases between the two germline ends. In nucleotides, the CDR3 is TGCGCCAGCAGCCTGGGCGTGGGGTCCGCATCCTACAATGAGCAGTTCTTC. As protein: CASSLGVGSASYNEQFF.

This clonotype showed up many times. The rearrangement links TRBV4-2 to TRBJ1-5; possibly TRBD1 for D (6 bases). Germline V gives CDR1 LGHNA, CDR2 YNFKEQ. V was trimmed by 1 base and J by 0 bases, leaving 10 bases between them. The CDR3 is 16 amino acids. Here the CDR3 reads CASSQGQGYSNQPQHF. As DNA, the CDR3 is TGTGCCAGCAGCCAAGGTCAGGGGTATAGCAATCAGCCCCAGCATTTT.

This clonotype was seen many times. The rearrangement links TRBV28 to TRBJ1-5, with TRBD1 as a possible D gene (5 bases). The germline CDR1 and CDR2 sequences are MDHEN and SYDVKM. The CDR3 sequence is 16 residues long. Trimming pared 5 bases from V and 10 bases from J, leaving 24 bases between. CDR3 DNA sequence: TGTGCCAGCAGTCTCACCCGGGGGACGGGCTTTTTTCCCCAGCATTTT. Protein: CASSLTRGTGFFPQHF.